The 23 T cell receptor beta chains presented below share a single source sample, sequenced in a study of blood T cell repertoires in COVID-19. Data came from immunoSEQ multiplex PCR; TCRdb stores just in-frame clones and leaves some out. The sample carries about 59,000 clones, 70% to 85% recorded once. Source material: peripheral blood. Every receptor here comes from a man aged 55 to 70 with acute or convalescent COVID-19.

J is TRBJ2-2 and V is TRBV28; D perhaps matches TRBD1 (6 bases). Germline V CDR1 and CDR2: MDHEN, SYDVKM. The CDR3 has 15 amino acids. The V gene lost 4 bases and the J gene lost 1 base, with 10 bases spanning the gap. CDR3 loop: CASSYTQGNTGELFF. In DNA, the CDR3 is TGTGCCAGCAGTTACACACAGGGGAACACCGGGGAGCTGTTTTTT.

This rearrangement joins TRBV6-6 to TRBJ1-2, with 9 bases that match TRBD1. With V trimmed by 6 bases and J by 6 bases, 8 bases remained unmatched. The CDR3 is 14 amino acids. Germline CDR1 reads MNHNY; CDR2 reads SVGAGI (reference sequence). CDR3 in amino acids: CASSRRDRANGYTF. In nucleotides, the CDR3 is TGTGCCAGCAGCCGCAGGGACAGGGCGAATGGCTACACCTTC.

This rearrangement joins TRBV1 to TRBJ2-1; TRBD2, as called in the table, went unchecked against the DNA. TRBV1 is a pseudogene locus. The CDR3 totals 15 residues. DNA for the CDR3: TGCACCAGCAGCCAAGATACGAGGTTGCGCAATGAGCAGTTCTTC. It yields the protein CTSSQDTRLRNEQFF.

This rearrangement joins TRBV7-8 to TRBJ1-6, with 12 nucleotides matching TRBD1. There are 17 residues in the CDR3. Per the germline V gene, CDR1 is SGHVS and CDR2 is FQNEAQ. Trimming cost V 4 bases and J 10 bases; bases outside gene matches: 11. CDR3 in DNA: TGTGCCAGCAGCTCAGTCCCGGGACAGGGGGCAGGATCACCCCTCCACTTT. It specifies CASSSVPGQGAGSPLHF.

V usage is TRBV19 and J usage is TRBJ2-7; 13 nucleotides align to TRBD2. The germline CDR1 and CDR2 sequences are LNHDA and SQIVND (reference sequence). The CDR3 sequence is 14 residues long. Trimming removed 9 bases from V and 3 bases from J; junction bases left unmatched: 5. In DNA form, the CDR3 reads TGTGCCAGAGGGGGACTAGCGGGATACTACGAGCAGTACTTC. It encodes CARGGLAGYYEQYF.

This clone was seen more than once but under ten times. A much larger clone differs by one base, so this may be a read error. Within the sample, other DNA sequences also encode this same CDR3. The CDR3 protein is CASSLTRGGWGQPQHF. The CDR3 DNA reads as TGTGCCAGCAGTTTAACTCGGGGGGGATGGGGGCAGCCCCAGCATTTT. This chain uses TRBV28 with TRBJ1-5, with a tentative D call TRBD1 (5 bases). The CDR3 contains 16 residues. Germline V lookup: CDR1 MDHEN, CDR2 SYDVKM. V was pared by 2 bases and J by 7 bases, with 18 bases between.

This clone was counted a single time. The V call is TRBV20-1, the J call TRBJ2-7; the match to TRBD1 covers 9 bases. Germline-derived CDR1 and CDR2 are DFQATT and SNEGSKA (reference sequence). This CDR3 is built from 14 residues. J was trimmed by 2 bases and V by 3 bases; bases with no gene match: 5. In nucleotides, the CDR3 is TGCAGTGCTAGTGAAGGGACAGGGACCTACGAGCAGTACTTC. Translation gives CSASEGTGTYEQYF.

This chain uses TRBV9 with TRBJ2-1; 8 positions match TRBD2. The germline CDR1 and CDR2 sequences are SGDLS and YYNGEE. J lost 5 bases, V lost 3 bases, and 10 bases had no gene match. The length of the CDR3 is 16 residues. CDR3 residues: CASSAVAGLGNNEQFF. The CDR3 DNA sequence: TGTGCCAGCAGCGCGGTAGCGGGATTGGGCAACAATGAGCAGTTCTTC.

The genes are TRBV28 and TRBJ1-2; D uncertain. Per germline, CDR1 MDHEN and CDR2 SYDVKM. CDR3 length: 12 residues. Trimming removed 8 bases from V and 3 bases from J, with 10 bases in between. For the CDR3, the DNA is TGTGCCAGCCGCAAGCTTGACTATGGCTACACCTTC. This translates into CASRKLDYGYTF.

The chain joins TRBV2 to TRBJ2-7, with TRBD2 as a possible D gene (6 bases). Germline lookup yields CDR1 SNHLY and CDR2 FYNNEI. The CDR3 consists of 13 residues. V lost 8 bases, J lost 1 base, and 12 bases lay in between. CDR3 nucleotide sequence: TGTGCCAGCCAACAGGCGGGGTCCTACGAGCAGTACTTC. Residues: CASQQAGSYEQYF.

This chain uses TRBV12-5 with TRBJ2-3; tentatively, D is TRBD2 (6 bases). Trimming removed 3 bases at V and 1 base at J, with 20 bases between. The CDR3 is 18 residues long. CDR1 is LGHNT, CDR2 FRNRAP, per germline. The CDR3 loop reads CASGLLNDGTSRTDTQYF. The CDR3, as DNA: TGTGCTAGTGGTTTACTCAACGACGGGACTTCACGCACAGATACGCAGTATTTT.

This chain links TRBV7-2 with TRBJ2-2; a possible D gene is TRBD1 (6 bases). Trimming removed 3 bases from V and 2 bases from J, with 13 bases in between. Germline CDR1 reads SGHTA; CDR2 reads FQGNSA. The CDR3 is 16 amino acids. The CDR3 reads CASSFPQGPNTGELFF. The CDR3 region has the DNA TGTGCCAGCAGCTTTCCGCAGGGGCCAAACACCGGGGAGCTGTTTTTT.

The CDR3 DNA is TGTGCCAGCAGTAAAGGACAGGGCGACGTCAATGAGCAGTTCTTC. Protein sequence: CASSKGQGDVNEQFF. The chain employs TRBV6-6 and TRBJ2-1; TRBD1 aligns across 8 bases. The V and J ends lost 5 bases and 6 bases, in that order; junction bases with no gene match: 9. The length of the CDR3 is 15 residues. Germline CDR1 MNHNY, CDR2 SVGAGI (reference sequence).

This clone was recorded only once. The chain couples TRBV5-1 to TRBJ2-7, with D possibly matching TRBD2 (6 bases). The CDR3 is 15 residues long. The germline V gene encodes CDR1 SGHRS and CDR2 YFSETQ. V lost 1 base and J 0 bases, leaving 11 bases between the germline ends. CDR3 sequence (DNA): TGCGCCAGCAGCTTGATAGCGGAAAGCTCCTACGAGCAGTACTTC. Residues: CASSLIAESSYEQYF.

The CDR3 reads CASSPAHRGRNTDTQYF. The CDR3 DNA follows: TGTGCCAGCAGCCCCGCTCACAGGGGGCGAAACACAGATACGCAGTATTTT. The V call is TRBV28, the J call TRBJ2-3; 9 bases are a match to TRBD1. This CDR3 contains 17 residues. The ends lost 6 bases at V and 2 bases at J; junction bases unmatched: 12. Germline CDR1 and CDR2: MDHEN and SYDVKM.

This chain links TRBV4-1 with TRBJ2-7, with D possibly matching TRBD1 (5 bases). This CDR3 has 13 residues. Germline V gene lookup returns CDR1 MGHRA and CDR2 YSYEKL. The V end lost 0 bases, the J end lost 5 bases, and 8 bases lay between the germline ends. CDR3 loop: CASSQDWGNEQYF. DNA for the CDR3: TGCGCCAGCAGCCAAGATTGGGGCAACGAGCAGTACTTC.

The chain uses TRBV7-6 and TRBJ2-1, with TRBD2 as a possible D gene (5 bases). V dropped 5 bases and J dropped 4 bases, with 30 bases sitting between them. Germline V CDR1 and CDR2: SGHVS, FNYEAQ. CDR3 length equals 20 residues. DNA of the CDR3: TGTGCCAGCAGCCTTCCAACTACACCAGCGGACGGGAACCCTTACAATGAGCAGTTCTTC. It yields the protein CASSLPTTPADGNPYNEQFF.

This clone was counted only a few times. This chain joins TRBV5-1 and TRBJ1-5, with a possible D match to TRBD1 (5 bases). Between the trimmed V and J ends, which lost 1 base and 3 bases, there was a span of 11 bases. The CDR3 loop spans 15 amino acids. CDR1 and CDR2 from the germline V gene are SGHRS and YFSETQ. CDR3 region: CASSLIGGSNQPQHF. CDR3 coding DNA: TGCGCCAGCAGCTTGATCGGGGGTTCCAATCAGCCCCAGCATTTT. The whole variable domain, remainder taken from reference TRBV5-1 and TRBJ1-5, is KAGVTQTPRYLIKTRGQQVTLSCSPISGHRSVSWYQQTPGQGLQFLFEYFSETQRNKGNFPGRFSGRQFSNSRSEMNVSTLELGDSALYLCASSLIGGSNQPQHFGDGTRLSIL.

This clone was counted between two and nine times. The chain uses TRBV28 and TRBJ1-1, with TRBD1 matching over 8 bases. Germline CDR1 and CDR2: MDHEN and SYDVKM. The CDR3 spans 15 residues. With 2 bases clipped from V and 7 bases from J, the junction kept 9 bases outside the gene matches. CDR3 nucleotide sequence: TGTGCCAGCAGTTTAGGGGGTAGGGACAGGTTTGAAGCTTTCTTT. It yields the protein CASSLGGRDRFEAFF.

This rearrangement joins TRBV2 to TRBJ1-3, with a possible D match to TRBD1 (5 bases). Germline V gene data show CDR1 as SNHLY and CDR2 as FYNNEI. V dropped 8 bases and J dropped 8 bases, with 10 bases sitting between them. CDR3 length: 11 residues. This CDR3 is CASGGGYTIYF. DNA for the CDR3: TGTGCCAGCGGGGGGGGATACACCATATATTTT.

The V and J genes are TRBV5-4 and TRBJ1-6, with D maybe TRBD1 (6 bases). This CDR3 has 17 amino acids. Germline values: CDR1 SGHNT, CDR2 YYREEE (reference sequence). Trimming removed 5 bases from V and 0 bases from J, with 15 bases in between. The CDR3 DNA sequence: TGTGCCAGCAGGGAGGACAGCCTAAGCTCCTATAATTCACCCCTCCACTTT. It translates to CASREDSLSSYNSPLHF.

The CDR3: CASSQPRPDSGNTIYF. DNA of the CDR3: TGCGCCAGCAGCCAACCTCGTCCAGACTCTGGAAACACCATATATTTT. The gene calls are TRBV4-1 and TRBJ1-3; D is undetermined. Germline CDR1 MGHRA, CDR2 YSYEKL. CDR3 length: 16 residues. With 2 bases removed from V and 0 bases from J, the gap between germline ends came to 11 bases.

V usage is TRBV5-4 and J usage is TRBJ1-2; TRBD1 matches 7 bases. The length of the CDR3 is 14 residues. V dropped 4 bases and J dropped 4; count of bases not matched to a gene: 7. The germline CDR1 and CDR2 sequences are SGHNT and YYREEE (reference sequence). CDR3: CASSQVTGLYGYTF. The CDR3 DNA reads TGTGCCAGCAGCCAAGTGACAGGGCTCTATGGCTACACCTTC.